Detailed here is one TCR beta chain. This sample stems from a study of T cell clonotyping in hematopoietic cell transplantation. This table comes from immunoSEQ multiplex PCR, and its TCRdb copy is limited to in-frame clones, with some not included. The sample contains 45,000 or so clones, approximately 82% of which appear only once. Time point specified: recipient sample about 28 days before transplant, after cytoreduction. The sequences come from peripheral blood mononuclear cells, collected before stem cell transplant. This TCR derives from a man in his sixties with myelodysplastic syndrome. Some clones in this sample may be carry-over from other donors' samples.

This chain's CDR3 is CASTSQGEGTEAFF. The CDR3 DNA sequence: TGTGCCAGCACCAGCCAGGGTGAGGGCACTGAAGCTTTCTTT. The chain recombines TRBV27 with TRBJ1-1; the D gene is possibly TRBD1 (5 bases). Germline values: CDR1 MNHEY, CDR2 SMNVEV (reference sequence). The germline V and J ends were trimmed by 7 bases and 4 bases, with 16 bases remaining between them. The CDR3 extends over 14 amino acids.